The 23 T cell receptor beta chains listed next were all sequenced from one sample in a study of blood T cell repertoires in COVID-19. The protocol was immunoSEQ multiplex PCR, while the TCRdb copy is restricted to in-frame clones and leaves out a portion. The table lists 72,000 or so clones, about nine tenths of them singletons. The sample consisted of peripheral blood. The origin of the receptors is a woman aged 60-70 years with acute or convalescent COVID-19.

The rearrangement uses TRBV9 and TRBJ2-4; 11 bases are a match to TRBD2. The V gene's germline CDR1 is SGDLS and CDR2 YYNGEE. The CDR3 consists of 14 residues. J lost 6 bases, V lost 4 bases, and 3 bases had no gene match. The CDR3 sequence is CASSPGTSGNIQYF. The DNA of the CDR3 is TGTGCCAGCAGCCCCGGGACTAGCGGAAACATTCAGTACTTC.

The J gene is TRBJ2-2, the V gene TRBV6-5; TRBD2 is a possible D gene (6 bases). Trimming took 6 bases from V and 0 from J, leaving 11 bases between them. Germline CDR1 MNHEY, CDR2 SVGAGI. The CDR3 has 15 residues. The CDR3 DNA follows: TGTGCCAGCAGCCGGGGGACGGCGAACACCGGGGAGCTGTTTTTT. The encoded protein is CASSRGTANTGELFF.

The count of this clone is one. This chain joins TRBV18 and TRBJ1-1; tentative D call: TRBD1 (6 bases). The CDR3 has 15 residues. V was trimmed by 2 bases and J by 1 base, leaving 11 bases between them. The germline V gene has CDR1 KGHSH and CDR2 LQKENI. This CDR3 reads CASSPMWTENTEAFF. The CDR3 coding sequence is TGTGCCAGCTCACCAATGTGGACAGAGAACACTGAAGCTTTCTTT.

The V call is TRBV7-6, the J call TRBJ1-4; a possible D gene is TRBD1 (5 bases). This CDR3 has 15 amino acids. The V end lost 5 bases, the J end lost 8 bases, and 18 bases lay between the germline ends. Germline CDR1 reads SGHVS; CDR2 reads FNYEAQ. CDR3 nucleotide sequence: TGTGCCAGCAGCCCCGGGTTTGCGGGGGACGAAAAACTGTTTTTT. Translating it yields CASSPGFAGDEKLFF.

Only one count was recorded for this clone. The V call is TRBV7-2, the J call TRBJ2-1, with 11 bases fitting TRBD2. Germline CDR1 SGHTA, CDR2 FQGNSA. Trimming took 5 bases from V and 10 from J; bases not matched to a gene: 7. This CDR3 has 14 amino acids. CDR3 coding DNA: TGTGCCAGCAGCCTTATAGCGGGGGGGCGCGAGCAGTTCTTC. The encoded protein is CASSLIAGGREQFF.

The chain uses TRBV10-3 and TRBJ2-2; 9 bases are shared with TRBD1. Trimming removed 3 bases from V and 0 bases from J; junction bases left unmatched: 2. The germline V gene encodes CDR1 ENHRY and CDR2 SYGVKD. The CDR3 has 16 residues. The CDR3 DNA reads TGTGCCATCAGTGAAGGGACAGGGACGAACACCGGGGAGCTGTTTTTT. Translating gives CAISEGTGTNTGELFF.

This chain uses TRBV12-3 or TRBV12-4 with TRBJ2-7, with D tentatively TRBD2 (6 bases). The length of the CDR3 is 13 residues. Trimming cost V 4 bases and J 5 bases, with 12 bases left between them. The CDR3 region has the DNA TGTGCCAGCAGTTACCCGGGGGTCCACGAGCAGTACTTC. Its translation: CASSYPGVHEQYF.

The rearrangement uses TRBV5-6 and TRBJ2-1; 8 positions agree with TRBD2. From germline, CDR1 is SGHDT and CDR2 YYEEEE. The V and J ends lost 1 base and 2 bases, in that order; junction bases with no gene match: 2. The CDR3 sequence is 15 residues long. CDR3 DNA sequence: TGTGCCAGCAGCTTGATCGGGGGGGCCTACAATGAGCAGTTCTTC. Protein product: CASSLIGGAYNEQFF.

The CDR3 reads CASSLGTVSGEKLFF. The DNA for the CDR3 is TGCGCCAGCAGCTTGGGGACAGTCTCGGGGGAAAAACTGTTTTTT. The chain links TRBV5-1 to TRBJ1-4; D is possibly TRBD1 (6 bases). This CDR3 spans 15 amino acids. V was shortened by 0 bases and J by 8 bases, with 14 bases between the two germline ends. CDR1 is SGHRS, CDR2 YFSETQ, per germline.

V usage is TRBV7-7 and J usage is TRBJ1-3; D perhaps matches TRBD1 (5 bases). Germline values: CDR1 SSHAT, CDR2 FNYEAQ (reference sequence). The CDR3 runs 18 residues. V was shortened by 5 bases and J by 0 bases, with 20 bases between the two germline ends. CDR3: CASSQSPGGANSGNTIYF. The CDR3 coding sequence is TGTGCCAGCAGCCAATCCCCCGGGGGAGCTAACTCTGGAAACACCATATATTTT.

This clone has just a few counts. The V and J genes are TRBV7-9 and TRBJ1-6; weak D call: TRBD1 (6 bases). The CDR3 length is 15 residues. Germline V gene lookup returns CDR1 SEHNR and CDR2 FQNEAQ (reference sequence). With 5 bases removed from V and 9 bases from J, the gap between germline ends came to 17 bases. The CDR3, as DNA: TGTGCCAGCAGCCCCACAGGGTCCGTAAGTTCACCCCTCCACTTT. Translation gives CASSPTGSVSSPLHF.

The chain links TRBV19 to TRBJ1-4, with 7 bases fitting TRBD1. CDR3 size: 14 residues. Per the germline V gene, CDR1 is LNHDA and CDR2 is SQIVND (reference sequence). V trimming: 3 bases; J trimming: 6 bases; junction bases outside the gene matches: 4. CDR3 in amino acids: CASSMRGGHEKLFF. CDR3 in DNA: TGTGCCAGTAGTATGAGAGGGGGCCATGAAAAACTGTTTTTT.

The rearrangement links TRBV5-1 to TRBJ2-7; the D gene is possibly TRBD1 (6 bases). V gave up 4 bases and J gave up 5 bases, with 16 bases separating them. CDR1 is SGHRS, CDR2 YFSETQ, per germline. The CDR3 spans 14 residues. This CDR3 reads CASSVTGFLDEQYF. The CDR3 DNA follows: TGCGCCAGCAGCGTAACAGGGTTCCTTGACGAGCAGTACTTC.

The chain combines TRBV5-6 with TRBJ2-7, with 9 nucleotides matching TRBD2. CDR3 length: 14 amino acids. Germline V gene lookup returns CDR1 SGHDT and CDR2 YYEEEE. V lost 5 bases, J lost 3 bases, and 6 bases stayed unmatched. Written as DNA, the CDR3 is TGTGCCAGCAGTTTGACTAGCGGAGTCTACGAGCAGTACTTC. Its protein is CASSLTSGVYEQYF.

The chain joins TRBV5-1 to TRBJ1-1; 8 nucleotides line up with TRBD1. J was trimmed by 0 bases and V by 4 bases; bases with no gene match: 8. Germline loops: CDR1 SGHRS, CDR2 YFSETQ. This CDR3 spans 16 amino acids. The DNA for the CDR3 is TGCGCCAGCAGCGTGAGTTCGGGACAGGTGAACACTGAAGCTTTCTTT. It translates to CASSVSSGQVNTEAFF.

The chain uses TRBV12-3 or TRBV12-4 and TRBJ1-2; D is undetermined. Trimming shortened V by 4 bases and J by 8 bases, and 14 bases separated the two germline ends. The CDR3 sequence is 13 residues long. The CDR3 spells CASSSVGEGGYTF. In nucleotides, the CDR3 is TGTGCCAGCAGTTCCGTTGGAGAAGGCGGCTACACCTTC.

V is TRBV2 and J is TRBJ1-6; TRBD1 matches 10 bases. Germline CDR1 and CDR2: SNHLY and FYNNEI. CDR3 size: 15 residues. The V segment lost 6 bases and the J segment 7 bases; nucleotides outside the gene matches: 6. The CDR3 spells CASRVDRGQNSPLHF. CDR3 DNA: TGTGCCAGCAGGGTTGACAGGGGGCAAAATTCACCCCTCCACTTT.

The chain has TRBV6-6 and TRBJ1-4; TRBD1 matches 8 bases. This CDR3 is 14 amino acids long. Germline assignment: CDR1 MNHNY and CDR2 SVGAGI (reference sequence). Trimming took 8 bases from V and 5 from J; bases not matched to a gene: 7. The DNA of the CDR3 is TGTGCCAGCCGGAGAGACAGGGGAAATGAAAAACTGTTTTTT. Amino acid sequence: CASRRDRGNEKLFF.

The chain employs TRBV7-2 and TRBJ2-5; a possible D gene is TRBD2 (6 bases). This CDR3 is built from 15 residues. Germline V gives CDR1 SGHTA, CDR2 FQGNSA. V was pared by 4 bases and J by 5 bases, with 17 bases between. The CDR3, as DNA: TGTGCCAGCAGCTCCGAACTAGCTCCCGTGGAGACCCAGTACTTC. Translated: CASSSELAPVETQYF.

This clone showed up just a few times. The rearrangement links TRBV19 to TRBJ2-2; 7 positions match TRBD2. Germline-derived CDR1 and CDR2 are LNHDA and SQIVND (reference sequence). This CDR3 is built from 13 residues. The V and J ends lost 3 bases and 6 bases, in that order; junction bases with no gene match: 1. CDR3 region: CASSIGGAGELFF. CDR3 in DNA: TGTGCCAGTAGTATTGGGGGGGCCGGGGAGCTGTTTTTT.

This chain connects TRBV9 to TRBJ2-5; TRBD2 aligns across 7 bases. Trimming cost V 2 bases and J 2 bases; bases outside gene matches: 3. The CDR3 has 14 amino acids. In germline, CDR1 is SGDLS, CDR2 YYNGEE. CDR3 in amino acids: CASSVSSGQETQYF. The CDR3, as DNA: TGTGCCAGCAGCGTGTCTAGCGGACAAGAGACCCAGTACTTC. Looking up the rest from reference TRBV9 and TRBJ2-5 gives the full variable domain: DSGVTQTPKHLITATGQRVTLRCSPRSGDLSVYWYQQSLDQGLQFLIQYYNGEERAKGNILERFSAQQFPDLHSELNLSSLELGDSALYFCASSVSSGQETQYFGPGTRLLVL.

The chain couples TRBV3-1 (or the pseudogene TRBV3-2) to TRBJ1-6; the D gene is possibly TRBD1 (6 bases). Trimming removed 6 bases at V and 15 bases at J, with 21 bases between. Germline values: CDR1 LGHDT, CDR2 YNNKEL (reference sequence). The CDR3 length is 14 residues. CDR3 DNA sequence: TGTGCCAGCAGTTACGCAGACCGGGACATCCTCCTCCACTTT. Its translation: CASSYADRDILLHF.

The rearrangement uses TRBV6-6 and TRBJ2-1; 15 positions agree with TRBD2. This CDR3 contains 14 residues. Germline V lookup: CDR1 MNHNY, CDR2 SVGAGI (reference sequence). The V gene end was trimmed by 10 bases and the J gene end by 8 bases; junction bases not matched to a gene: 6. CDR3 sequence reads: CATRTSGGADEQFF. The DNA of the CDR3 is TGTGCCACACGGACTAGCGGGGGGGCGGATGAGCAGTTCTTC.